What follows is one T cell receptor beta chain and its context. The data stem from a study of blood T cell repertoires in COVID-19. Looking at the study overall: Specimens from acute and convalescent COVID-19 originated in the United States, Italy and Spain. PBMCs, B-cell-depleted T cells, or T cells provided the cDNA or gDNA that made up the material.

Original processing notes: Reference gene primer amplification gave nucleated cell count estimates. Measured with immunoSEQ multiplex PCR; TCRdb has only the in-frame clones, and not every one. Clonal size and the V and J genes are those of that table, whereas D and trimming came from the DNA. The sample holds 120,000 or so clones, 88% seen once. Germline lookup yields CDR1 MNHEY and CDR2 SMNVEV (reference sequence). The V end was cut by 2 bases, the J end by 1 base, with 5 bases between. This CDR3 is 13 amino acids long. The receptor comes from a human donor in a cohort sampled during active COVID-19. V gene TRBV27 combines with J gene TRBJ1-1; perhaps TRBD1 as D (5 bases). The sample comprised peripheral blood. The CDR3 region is CASSLTGNTEAFF. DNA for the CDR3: TGTGCCAGCAGTTTAACAGGGAACACTGAAGCTTTCTTT.